A selection of T cell receptor beta chains follows, all from one sample in a study of T-cell reconstitution after alpha-beta-depleted transplantation in children. From the PCR reads, TCRdb called clonotypes with MiXCR, one entry per CDR3 protein. Of 45,000 to 70,000 distinct CDR3 sequences listed, less than 55% are singletons. The sequences come from PBMCs, mostly from graft donor cells, collected 360 days after TCRalphabeta/CD19-depleted stem cell transplant. These receptors all come from a male patient aged 10 to 17 who had a stem cell transplant for acute lymphoblastic leukemia, so the T cells may come from the graft donor. CDR3s include the opening cysteine and the closing phenylalanine or tryptophan. The D gene is left open where the match is weak.

v_call d_call cdr3_aa
TRBV4-1 - CASSNLPRGTGELFF
TRBV7-9 - CASKPRSPGETQYF
TRBV12-3/TRBV12-4 - CASSGPEYEQYF
TRBV5-1 TRBD2 CASSLPAGPYNEQFF
TRBV7-9 - CASSLMTGQETQYF
TRBV11-1 - CASSQRMGGTERATEAFF
TRBV5-1 - CASNVLDGARTEAFF
TRBV29-1 TRBD1 CSVVVGTGYSYEQYF
TRBV7-2 - CASSWAEVNTEAFF
TRBV7-9 TRBD2 CASSPGGGRAGEQFF
TRBV5-1 - CASSLREGTEAFF
TRBV12-3/TRBV12-4 - CASSLLLGINEQFF
TRBV2 - CASRSGNYGYTF
TRBV12-3/TRBV12-4 TRBD2 CASSLLAGTSVTQYF
TRBV12-3/TRBV12-4 TRBD1 CASSPRDSRSNTEAFF
TRBV29-1 - CSVFRAHTDTQYF
TRBV2 - CASRGGPDTQYF
TRBV5-6 - CASSFGTANYEQYF
TRBV20-1 - CSARDAQGTDTQYF
TRBV7-8 - CASSPLVLAQFF
TRBV5-1 - CASSLEGLRNEQFF
TRBV12-3/TRBV12-4 - CASSLSGWQNEQFF
TRBV4-3 - CASSQAKGKGDISYEQYF
TRBV20-1 TRBD2 CSARGWERGSSYEQYF
TRBV12-3/TRBV12-4 TRBD2 CASSLLAGGPVEQFF
TRBV29-1 TRBD1 CSVWTGVNTGELFF
TRBV27 TRBD1 CASSSLPGTGENTGELFF